Presented here are 18 T cell receptor beta chains from one specimen sequenced in a study of technical replicates of blood from several donors. Some clones are missing from TCRdb's copy, which holds only in-frame ones; the method was immunoSEQ multiplex PCR. Of over 75,000 clones in the sample, approximately 96% are singletons; the top ten hold almost 0.3%. The sequenced sample was T cells isolated from PBMCs. These TCRs come from a human donor in good health.

The chain carries TRBV9 and TRBJ2-1; 8 nucleotides line up with TRBD1. Germline V gene data show CDR1 as SGDLS and CDR2 as YYNGEE. The CDR3 sequence is 14 residues long. The ends lost 3 bases at V and 7 bases at J; junction bases unmatched: 6. This chain's CDR3 is CASSEWTGSNEQFF. Here the CDR3 DNA reads TGTGCCAGCAGCGAATGGACAGGGAGTAATGAGCAGTTCTTC.

The chain couples TRBV9 to TRBJ2-3; no firm D call. The CDR3 has 11 residues. Germline CDR1 SGDLS, CDR2 YYNGEE. V lost 4 bases to trimming and J lost 3 bases, with 3 bases between them. The CDR3 sequence is CASSQTDTQYF. In DNA form, the CDR3 reads TGTGCCAGCAGCCAAACAGATACGCAGTATTTT.

This chain uses TRBV6-5 with TRBJ2-7, with 10 bases fitting TRBD1. CDR1 MNHEY and CDR2 SVGAGI come from the germline V gene. The length of the CDR3 is 14 residues. The J segment lost 2 bases and the V segment lost 7 bases, leaving 5 bases of the junction unmatched. CDR3 sequence reads: CASTDRGLPYEQYF. For the CDR3, the DNA is TGTGCCAGCACCGACAGGGGGCTCCCCTACGAGCAGTACTTC.

The chain uses TRBV9 and TRBJ2-5; weak D call: TRBD1 (5 bases). Trimming left V 3 bases short and J 1 base short, with 13 bases between. CDR3 length: 15 amino acids. CDR1 is SGDLS, CDR2 YYNGEE, per germline. In DNA, the CDR3 is TGTGCCAGCAGCGCCCAGGGCTTTACCCAAGAGACCCAGTACTTC. Protein: CASSAQGFTQETQYF.

This sequence joins TRBV9 and TRBJ2-1, with a weak D call TRBD2 (7 bases). Deletions cut 4 bases from V and 7 bases from J, with 24 bases between. The germline V gene encodes CDR1 SGDLS and CDR2 YYNGEE. The CDR3 has 17 residues. CDR3 protein: CASSPSLGGGYGNEQFF. The CDR3 DNA sequence: TGTGCCAGCAGCCCTAGCTTAGGGGGGGGCTATGGGAATGAGCAGTTCTTC.

The genes are TRBV2 and TRBJ2-2; perhaps TRBD1 as D (7 bases). This CDR3 has 14 amino acids. The germline gives CDR1 SNHLY, CDR2 FYNNEI. V was pared by 10 bases and J by 0 bases, with 12 bases between. The CDR3 coding sequence is TGTGCCACCACAGGGGACTCGAACACCGGGGAGCTGTTTTTT. Protein: CATTGDSNTGELFF.

This chain connects TRBV6-4 to TRBJ2-1; no definite D call. V lost 4 bases to trimming and J lost 2 bases, with 6 bases between them. CDR1 is MRHNA and CDR2 is SNTAGT in the germline V gene. The CDR3 spans 13 residues. In DNA form, the CDR3 reads TGTGCCAGCAGTGTCGACACCTACAATGAGCAGTTCTTC. Its translation is CASSVDTYNEQFF.

This CDR3 is CASAPQHSGFQETQYF. In DNA, the CDR3 is TGTGCCAGCGCCCCCCAACATAGCGGGTTTCAAGAGACCCAGTACTTC. V and J are TRBV7-3 and TRBJ2-5, with 7 bases lining up with TRBD2. Unmatched junction bases numbered 14, after V lost 8 bases and J lost 2 bases. Germline V CDR1 and CDR2: SGHTA, FQGTGA. The CDR3 covers 16 residues.

This clone has only one observation. V is TRBV18 and J is TRBJ1-1, with D unresolved. CDR3 length: 16 amino acids. Trimming took off 6 bases at V and 0 bases at J, with 17 bases between the two ends. Germline lookup yields CDR1 KGHSH and CDR2 LQKENI. CDR3 loop: CASSPGSSPMNTEAFF. CDR3 nucleotide sequence: TGTGCCAGCTCTCCCGGTTCTTCCCCAATGAACACTGAAGCTTTCTTT.

This chain uses TRBV27 with TRBJ2-2; D remains unclear. Trimming stripped 2 bases from V and 3 bases from J, with 7 bases between. The CDR3 has 14 amino acids. Germline loops: CDR1 MNHEY, CDR2 SMNVEV (reference sequence). The CDR3 is CASSLSPYTGELFF. DNA of the CDR3: TGTGCCAGCAGTTTAAGCCCGTACACCGGGGAGCTGTTTTTT.

The genes are TRBV5-1 and TRBJ2-4; 8 nucleotides agree with TRBD1. The CDR3 spans 14 residues. V was clipped by 1 base and J by 7 bases; unmatched bases: 4. CDR1 and CDR2 (germline): SGHRS, YFSETQ. The CDR3 bases are TGCGCCAGCAGCTTGTCGGACAGGGAGAACATTCAGTACTTC. It yields the protein CASSLSDRENIQYF.

The chain couples TRBV9 to TRBJ2-5; D is perhaps TRBD2 (7 bases). Germline CDR1 is SGDLS and CDR2 is YYNGEE. There are 14 residues in the CDR3. V was shortened by 4 bases and J by 4 bases, with 14 bases between the two germline ends. CDR3 sequence: CASSPSGGGETQYF. CDR3 nucleotide sequence: TGTGCCAGCAGCCCTAGCGGAGGGGGAGAGACCCAGTACTTC.

The rearrangement links TRBV6-5 to TRBJ2-3; 12 bases match TRBD2. The germline V gene encodes CDR1 MNHEY and CDR2 SVGAGI. J was trimmed by 0 bases and V by 8 bases; bases with no gene match: 0. The CDR3 length is 14 residues. DNA of the CDR3: TGTGCCAGCGGGACTAGCGGGAGCACAGATACGCAGTATTTT. It codes for CASGTSGSTDTQYF.

The J gene is TRBJ2-1, the V gene TRBV11-2; 9 nucleotides line up with TRBD1. Germline V gene sequence: CDR1 SGHAT, CDR2 FQNNGV. The trim removed 5 bases at V and 8 bases at J, leaving 7 bases unmatched. This CDR3 region has 14 residues. The CDR3 loop is CASSIGTGLDEQFF. The CDR3, as DNA: TGTGCCAGCAGCATTGGGACAGGGTTGGATGAGCAGTTCTTC.

The chain has TRBV11-3 and TRBJ1-1; TRBD1 matches at 9 bases. Germline-derived CDR1 and CDR2 are SGHNT and YENEEA. This CDR3 spans 17 amino acids. J gave up 5 bases and V 5 bases, and 15 bases lay outside the gene matches. This chain's CDR3 is CASSGFWTGEKGTEAFF. In nucleotides, the CDR3 is TGTGCCAGCAGCGGGTTTTGGACAGGGGAAAAAGGGACTGAAGCTTTCTTT.

This chain joins TRBV4-1 and TRBJ2-7; TRBD2 might be the D (5 bases). Germline V gene data show CDR1 as MGHRA and CDR2 as YSYEKL. Trimming removed 2 bases from V and 0 bases from J, with 14 bases in between. The CDR3 is 16 residues long. The CDR3 loop reads CASSQLLRGNSYEQYF. CDR3 nucleotide sequence: TGCGCCAGCAGCCAACTCCTTCGGGGAAACTCCTACGAGCAGTACTTC.

The chain carries TRBV10-3 and TRBJ1-4; D unresolved. V dropped 6 bases and J dropped 3 bases, with 11 bases sitting between them. Germline CDR1 ENHRY, CDR2 SYGVKD. The CDR3 sequence is 14 residues long. The CDR3 reads CAISSGLANEKLFF. DNA for the CDR3: TGTGCCATCAGCTCGGGTTTAGCTAATGAAAAACTGTTTTTT.

The rearrangement links TRBV11-3 to TRBJ2-3, with 8 bases that match TRBD1. V was pared by 5 bases and J by 2 bases, with 6 bases of the junction left unmatched. Germline V lookup: CDR1 SGHNT, CDR2 YENEEA. The CDR3 extends over 15 amino acids. For the CDR3, the DNA is TGTGCCAGCAGCCCAGGGACAGGCTACACAGATACGCAGTATTTT. The encoded protein is CASSPGTGYTDTQYF.